One and the same sample provided the 24 T cell receptor beta chains below, sequenced in a study of post-analysis software for immune sequencing data (dated by TCRdb to the mid-2010s). Summary of the overall study and its limitations: Patients showed significantly higher frequencies than controls for a handful of TRBV segments, among them TRBV5-6, TRBV5-1 and TRBV20-1.

The antigens for these receptors are not known. Library preparation was by PCR. The sample was run on an Illumina HiSeq 2500. To reduce PCR and sequencing biases, unique molecular identifiers were built into the TCR beta cDNA libraries. TCRdb handled the public reads itself, with Q25 trimming in fastp and clone calling in MiXCR, and kept productive beta chains. Rows with one shared CDR3 protein collapse into an entry with the most common genes and DNA. The sample table lists a few hundred thousand distinct CDR3 sequences, just over 35% of them with a count of one. Around 4.8% of the sample belongs to the ten largest clones. Sequenced material: blood. These receptors originate from a girl aged 10-17 years with multiple sclerosis.

This sequence joins TRBV27 and TRBJ2-1, with a tentative D call TRBD1 (6 bases). V was clipped by 6 bases and J by 9 bases, with 27 bases between them. The CDR3 length is 17 residues. In germline, CDR1 is MNHEY, CDR2 SMNVEV (reference sequence). The CDR3: CASSPRQALSRLTEQFF. The CDR3 DNA reads TGTGCCAGCAGCCCCCGACAGGCTCTCAGTCGGCTTACTGAGCAGTTCTTC.

V gene TRBV4-2 combines with J gene TRBJ2-3; D might be TRBD2 (6 bases). V gave up 3 bases and J gave up 10 bases, with 17 bases separating them. The CDR3 sequence is 14 residues long. CDR1 is LGHNA and CDR2 is YNFKEQ in the germline V gene. CDR3 coding DNA: TGTGCCAGCAGCCAGGAAATGGGACTCCCAGCGCAGTATTTT. It codes for CASSQEMGLPAQYF.

This clonotype was seen repeatedly, ten times or more. The gene calls are TRBV7-9 and TRBJ2-1, with D possibly matching TRBD2 (6 bases). CDR1 SEHNR and CDR2 FQNEAQ come from the germline V gene (reference sequence). With 5 bases removed from V and 1 base from J, the gap between germline ends came to 9 bases. This CDR3 region has 14 residues. The CDR3 DNA is TGTGCCAGCAGCGGGGGACTGTCCTACAATGAGCAGTTCTTC. Translating gives CASSGGLSYNEQFF.

This chain links TRBV14 with TRBJ2-5, with 7 positions matching TRBD2. The J segment lost 5 bases and the V segment lost 4 bases, leaving 16 bases of the junction unmatched. The germline V gene encodes CDR1 SGHDN and CDR2 FVKESK. The CDR3 runs to 17 residues. The CDR3 DNA follows: TGTGCCAGCAGCCGATTCCCAATGGGGCGGGGGAGTGAGACCCAGTACTTC. It codes for CASSRFPMGRGSETQYF.

This clonotype was observed a handful of times. V is TRBV4-2 and J is TRBJ1-4, with 8 bases that match TRBD1. From germline, CDR1 is LGHNA and CDR2 YNFKEQ. The CDR3 loop spans 14 amino acids. V lost 3 bases to trimming and J lost 7 bases; unmatched junction nucleotides: 4. The CDR3 is CASSHGQGPEKLFF. Written as DNA, the CDR3 is TGTGCCAGCAGCCATGGACAGGGCCCTGAAAAACTGTTTTTT.

For this clonotype: This may be a read error: a much more frequent sequence differs by one nucleotide. The chain recombines TRBV29-1 with TRBJ2-5; TRBD2 agrees at 8 bases. The CDR3 runs 12 residues. Looked up from germline, CDR1 is SQVTM and CDR2 is ANQGSEA. CDR3 sequence: CARGGLQETQYF. CDR3 DNA: TGCGCCCGGGGGGGACTGCAAGAGACCCAGTACTTC.

This clonotype was counted only a few times. This chain uses TRBV10-3 with TRBJ2-2; the D gene is possibly TRBD1 (6 bases). This CDR3 spans 14 amino acids. The germline gives CDR1 ENHRY, CDR2 SYGVKD. Trimming shortened V by 6 bases and J by 4 bases, and 12 bases separated the two germline ends. CDR3 in DNA: TGTGCCATCAGAGGGGACACGAGCACCGGGGAGCTGTTTTTT. Its protein product is CAIRGDTSTGELFF.

For this clonotype: It may be a read error: a sequence one base away is much more abundant. V gene TRBV7-3 combines with J gene TRBJ1-2; 11 bases map to TRBD1. CDR1 and CDR2 from the germline V gene are SGHTA and FQGTGA. The CDR3 length is 16 residues. The CDR3 bases are TGTGCCTGCAGCCGTACCCCGGGACAGGGGGTTACTGGCTACACCTTC. This encodes CACSRTPGQGVTGYTF.

This clonotype was seen more than once but under ten times. This rearrangement joins TRBV29-1 to TRBJ1-1; D gene unclear. Germline loops: CDR1 SQVTM, CDR2 ANQGSEA. Trimming removed 1 base at V and 1 base at J, with 13 bases between. The CDR3 is made up of 15 amino acids. CDR3 nucleotides: TGCAGCGTTGAAGGGACCCCCGACGGGAACACTGAAGCTTTCTTT. Translated, it gives CSVEGTPDGNTEAFF.

This clonotype has ten or more counts. The J gene is TRBJ1-1, the V gene TRBV5-1, with D perhaps matching TRBD1 (6 bases). Trimming took off 0 bases at V and 7 bases at J, with 13 bases between the two ends. Germline CDR1 is SGHRS and CDR2 is YFSETQ. This CDR3 has 14 amino acids. The CDR3: CASSLGPGAGEAFF. The CDR3 region has the DNA TGCGCCAGCAGCTTGGGACCAGGGGCCGGTGAAGCTTTCTTT.

This clonotype was seen ten or more times. The J gene is TRBJ2-3, the V gene TRBV9; D is unclear. The germline V gene encodes CDR1 SGDLS and CDR2 YYNGEE. Trimming shortened V by 0 bases and J by 3 bases, and 8 bases separated the two germline ends. CDR3 length: 14 amino acids. CDR3 bases: TGTGCCAGCAGCGTAGGACCGCAGACAGATACGCAGTATTTT. Amino acids: CASSVGPQTDTQYF.

This chain links TRBV11-1 with TRBJ2-1; 8 nucleotides match TRBD1. Germline CDR1 and CDR2: SGHAT and FQDESV (reference sequence). The CDR3 length is 17 residues. J gave up 3 bases and V 5 bases, and 12 bases lay outside the gene matches. CDR3 bases: TGTGCCAGCAGCATCCGGACAGGGCGCCAAGACTACAATGAGCAGTTCTTC. As protein: CASSIRTGRQDYNEQFF.

The sample holds many counts of this clonotype. The chain couples TRBV5-1 to TRBJ1-6, with TRBD1 matching 7 bases. The ends lost 1 base at V and 7 bases at J; junction bases unmatched: 8. CDR3 length: 16 amino acids. Looked up from germline, CDR1 is SGHRS and CDR2 is YFSETQ. This CDR3 is CASSLLPGQSNSPLHF. The CDR3 DNA sequence: TGCGCCAGCAGCTTGCTTCCGGGACAGAGCAATTCACCCCTCCACTTT.

This clonotype was seen at least ten times. V is TRBV20-1 and J is TRBJ2-2; 7 bases fit TRBD2. The CDR3 extends over 17 amino acids. Per germline, CDR1 DFQATT and CDR2 SNEGSKA (reference sequence). With V trimmed by 0 bases and J by 0 bases, 7 bases remained unmatched. The CDR3: CSARDTWRGSNTGELFF. CDR3 DNA: TGCAGTGCTAGAGATACGTGGCGGGGGTCGAACACCGGGGAGCTGTTTTTT.

This clonotype has more than one count but fewer than ten. The chain links TRBV7-8 to TRBJ2-7; 9 bases are a match to TRBD1. The germline V gene encodes CDR1 SGHVS and CDR2 FQNEAQ. The CDR3 has 18 amino acids. After removal of 5 bases from V and 0 bases from J, the junction contained 14 bases not matched to a gene. The CDR3 DNA reads TGTGCCAGCAGCATCGTCCCGGGACAGGGACCCAGCTCCTACGAGCAGTACTTC. It specifies CASSIVPGQGPSSYEQYF.

This clonotype was detected ten times or more. This chain uses TRBV28 with TRBJ1-2, with a possible D match to TRBD1 (5 bases). The CDR3 covers 15 residues. Looked up from germline, CDR1 is MDHEN and CDR2 is SYDVKM. V was clipped by 6 bases and J by 3 bases, with 17 bases between them. This CDR3 is CASSKTRGHDYGYTF. CDR3 nucleotides: TGTGCCAGCAGCAAGACGAGGGGTCATGACTATGGCTACACCTTC.

The chain combines TRBV10-3 with TRBJ1-4; D is unclear. V was clipped by 9 bases and J by 4 bases, with 12 bases between them. Germline V gene sequence: CDR1 ENHRY, CDR2 SYGVKD. The CDR3 has 13 residues. For the CDR3, the DNA is TGTGCCATTTCCGGGTCCCTTAATGAAAAACTGTTTTTT. Its protein product is CAISGSLNEKLFF.

The chain recombines TRBV28 with TRBJ1-1; TRBD1 is a possible D gene (5 bases). Looked up from germline, CDR1 is MDHEN and CDR2 is SYDVKM. The CDR3 has 14 amino acids. Between the trimmed V and J ends, which lost 7 bases and 0 bases, there was a span of 12 bases. The CDR3 nucleotides are TGTGCCAGCACCCCAGCGGGGGTGAACACTGAAGCTTTCTTT. Amino acid sequence: CASTPAGVNTEAFF.

The chain recombines TRBV7-3 with TRBJ2-7; D is undetermined. This CDR3 is built from 13 residues. Looked up from germline, CDR1 is SGHTA and CDR2 is FQGTGA. The V end lost 3 bases, the J end lost 4 bases, and 10 bases lay between the germline ends. In nucleotides, the CDR3 is TGTGCCAGCAGCTTTTCCCCTATATACGAGCAGTACTTC. As protein: CASSFSPIYEQYF.

This clonotype was seen many times. This chain connects TRBV5-1 to TRBJ2-3, with a weak D call TRBD1 (5 bases). CDR1 is SGHRS and CDR2 is YFSETQ in the germline V gene. V lost 2 bases to trimming and J lost 4 bases, with 11 bases between them. The CDR3 covers 14 residues. CDR3 nucleotides: TGCGCCAGCAGCTTAGGCAGGGAATCAGATACGCAGTATTTT. It yields the protein CASSLGRESDTQYF.

The sample holds a few counts of this clonotype. The rearrangement uses TRBV20-1 and TRBJ1-1; D call uncertain. The V gene lost 0 bases and the J gene lost 5 bases, with 16 bases spanning the gap. The CDR3 spans 15 residues. Per germline, CDR1 DFQATT and CDR2 SNEGSKA (reference sequence). In DNA form, the CDR3 reads TGCAGTGCTAGAGACCCCTCGACAAAAAAAACTGAAGCTTTCTTT. It specifies CSARDPSTKKTEAFF.

The chain recombines TRBV6-5 with TRBJ2-5; 7 bases match TRBD1. The V segment lost 4 bases and the J segment 5 bases; nucleotides outside the gene matches: 4. This CDR3 has 13 residues. Germline loops: CDR1 MNHEY, CDR2 SVGAGI. The chain's CDR3 is CASSLTGKETQYF. CDR3 bases: TGTGCCAGCAGTTTGACAGGGAAGGAGACCCAGTACTTC.

Details on this clonotype: The junction differs from germline at one of its ends, possibly a read error. V gene TRBV29-1 combines with J gene TRBJ2-1; TRBD2 matches at 13 bases. Germline V gene lookup returns CDR1 SQVTM and CDR2 ANQGSEA. The CDR3 extends over 14 amino acids. The CDR3 DNA reads TGCAGCGGACTAGCGGGAGGCTCCTACAATGAGCAGGTCTTC. Translating gives CSGLAGGSYNEQVF.

This clonotype was seen repeatedly, ten times or more. The genes are TRBV28 and TRBJ2-5; D is possibly TRBD2 (5 bases). Trimming took off 2 bases at V and 2 bases at J, with 9 bases between the two ends. Germline V gene sequence: CDR1 MDHEN, CDR2 SYDVKM. This CDR3 region has 14 residues. Written as DNA, the CDR3 is TGTGCCAGCAGTTTAATGGGAGTTCAAGAGACCCAGTACTTC. Translation gives CASSLMGVQETQYF. The full variable domain, completed using reference TRBV28 and TRBJ2-5, is DVKVTQSSRYLVKRTGEKVFLECVQDMDHENMFWYRQDPGLGLRLIYFSYDVKMKEKGDIPEGYSVSREKKERFSLILESASTNQTSMYLCASSLMGVQETQYFGPGTRLLVL.